Below, 27 T cell receptor beta chains from the same sample are listed, as sequenced in a study of OX40 agonist ivuxolimab in advanced cancers. Generated by immunoSEQ multiplex PCR, the TCRdb table keeps only in-frame clones and is missing some. The data contain 55,000 to 75,000 clones, 81% of them singletons. Material: CD4+ or CD8+ T cells sorted from blood, obtained in a trial of the OX40 agonist ivuxolimab. The receptor set was obtained from an adult with an advanced solid tumor such as melanoma, head and neck, liver or kidney cancer.

This chain connects TRBV5-4 to TRBJ2-2; D unresolved. The CDR3 is 14 amino acids. V lost 8 bases and J 1 base, leaving 12 bases between the germline ends. Germline CDR1 is SGHNT and CDR2 is YYREEE (reference sequence). DNA for the CDR3: TGTGCCAGACTGCGGTGGCAGAACACCGGGGAGCTGTTTTTT. This gives the protein CARLRWQNTGELFF.

This clone was observed a few times. The rearrangement uses TRBV5-6 and TRBJ1-6; tentatively, D is TRBD1 (6 bases). Germline CDR1 reads SGHDT; CDR2 reads YYEEEE. The CDR3 length is 13 residues. Between the trimmed V and J ends, which lost 4 bases and 6 bases, there was a span of 8 bases. Here the CDR3 reads CASSRQANSPLHF. Written as DNA, the CDR3 is TGTGCCAGCAGCCGACAGGCTAATTCACCCCTCCACTTT.

The chain has TRBV18 and TRBJ1-5; the D is unclear. V gave up 4 bases and J gave up 3 bases, with 16 bases separating them. Germline CDR1 is KGHSH and CDR2 is LQKENI. The CDR3 covers 16 residues. This CDR3 reads CASSLNGRNNNQPQHF. In DNA form, the CDR3 reads TGTGCCAGCTCACTAAACGGGCGTAATAACAATCAGCCCCAGCATTTT.

This chain joins TRBV2 and TRBJ1-3, with 7 bases lining up with TRBD1. The trim removed 6 bases at V and 1 base at J, leaving 3 bases unmatched. CDR1 is SNHLY, CDR2 FYNNEI, per germline. CDR3 size: 14 residues. The CDR3 DNA reads TGTGCCAGCAGCGACAGGGCTTCTGGAAACACCATATATTTT. Amino acids: CASSDRASGNTIYF.

The chain links TRBV19 to TRBJ1-6; TRBD1 agrees at 7 bases. V was pared by 6 bases and J by 10 bases, with 6 bases of the junction left unmatched. Germline CDR1 is LNHDA and CDR2 is SQIVND (reference sequence). CDR3 length: 13 amino acids. CDR3 protein: CASRDDRASPLHF. The DNA of the CDR3 is TGTGCCAGTAGGGACGACAGGGCCTCACCCCTCCACTTT.

The chain links TRBV7-2 to TRBJ2-5; D is unresolved. CDR1 SGHTA and CDR2 FQGNSA come from the germline V gene. The ends were cut back, 2 bases at V and 4 bases at J, with 14 bases in the middle. This CDR3 is built from 15 residues. The CDR3 nucleotides are TGTGCCAGCAGCTTACAGGCTCTCCTGGGAGAGACCCAGTACTTC. As protein: CASSLQALLGETQYF.

The genes are TRBV19 and TRBJ2-6, with D possibly matching TRBD1 (5 bases). V lost 9 bases and J lost 1, with 7 bases in between. This CDR3 contains 13 residues. From germline, CDR1 is LNHDA and CDR2 SQIVND (reference sequence). The CDR3 spells CASSGSGANVLTF. CDR3 sequence (DNA): TGTGCCAGCTCAGGGTCTGGGGCCAACGTCCTGACTTTC.

V gene TRBV19 combines with J gene TRBJ2-3, with 8 nucleotides matching TRBD1. There are 14 residues in the CDR3. The germline gives CDR1 LNHDA, CDR2 SQIVND (reference sequence). The V and J ends lost 11 bases and 5 bases, in that order; junction bases with no gene match: 12. The CDR3 spells CAVGGRGLGDTQYF. CDR3 in DNA: TGTGCCGTGGGCGGCAGGGGGCTTGGAGATACGCAGTATTTT. The full variable domain, in which reference TRBV19 and TRBJ2-3 provide the parts outside the CDR3, is DGGITQSPKYLFRKEGQNVTLSCEQNLNHDAMYWYRQDPGQGLRLIYYSQIVNDFQKGDIAEGYSVSREKKESFPLTVTSAQKNPTAFYLCAVGGRGLGDTQYFGPGTRLTVL.

The chain uses TRBV30 and TRBJ2-2; TRBD1 matches 7 bases. The ends lost 4 bases at V and 6 bases at J; junction bases unmatched: 5. Germline V CDR1 and CDR2: GTSNPN, SVGIG (reference sequence). This CDR3 contains 13 residues. The CDR3 coding sequence is TGTGCCTGGATCCAACAGGGGTCCGGGGAGCTGTTTTTT. Amino acids: CAWIQQGSGELFF.

This clone was observed a handful of times. J is TRBJ1-5 and V is TRBV19; 10 bases align to TRBD1. Germline assignment: CDR1 LNHDA and CDR2 SQIVND (reference sequence). The CDR3 totals 17 residues. The junction had 5 bases not matched to a gene; V was cut back by 2 bases and J by 1 base. The CDR3 DNA is TGTGCCAGTAGTATACTTCCGGGACAGGGGAGCAATCAGCCCCAGCATTTT. This encodes CASSILPGQGSNQPQHF.

The sample holds one count of this clone. The chain joins TRBV7-3 to TRBJ2-5; TRBD2 aligns across 11 bases. The CDR3 contains 16 residues. The V gene end was trimmed by 5 bases and the J gene end by 1 base; junction bases not matched to a gene: 6. Germline CDR1 SGHTA, CDR2 FQGTGA. The CDR3 is CASSVSGGAPQETQYF. The DNA of the CDR3 is TGTGCCAGCAGCGTTAGCGGGGGGGCCCCCCAAGAGACCCAGTACTTC. Based on the CDR3 plus reference TRBV7-3 and TRBJ2-5, the full variable domain is GAGVSQTPSNKVTEKGKYVELRCDPISGHTALYWYRQSLGQGPEFLIYFQGTGAADDSGLPNDRFFAVRPEGSVSTLKIQRTERGDSAVYLCASSVSGGAPQETQYFGPGTRLLVL.

J is TRBJ2-7 and V is TRBV6-6; no definite D call. CDR3 length: 12 residues. The germline V and J ends were trimmed by 4 bases and 2 bases, with 6 bases remaining between them. Germline assignment: CDR1 MNHNY and CDR2 SVGAGI (reference sequence). The CDR3 nucleotides read TGTGCCAGCAGTTCAGTCCCCTACGAGCAGTACTTC. Translation: CASSSVPYEQYF.

The V call is TRBV11-2, the J call TRBJ1-4, with D unresolved. Germline V CDR1 and CDR2: SGHAT, FQNNGV. The CDR3 length is 14 residues. Trimming left V 5 bases short and J 7 bases short, with 14 bases between. Here the CDR3 reads CASSREGIGEKLFF. Written as DNA, the CDR3 is TGTGCCAGCAGCCGAGAGGGCATAGGTGAAAAACTGTTTTTT.

The chain couples TRBV5-1 to TRBJ2-5, with D possibly TRBD2 on 6 matching bases. CDR3 size: 17 residues. In germline, CDR1 is SGHRS, CDR2 YFSETQ. V shed 0 bases and J shed 3 bases, with 18 bases lying between them. Here the CDR3 DNA reads TGCGCCAGCAGCTTGGACGGCCGGGGGTTGGGGGAAGAGACCCAGTACTTC. The encoded protein is CASSLDGRGLGEETQYF.

V gene TRBV9 combines with J gene TRBJ2-7, with 9 bases that match TRBD1. The CDR3 consists of 14 residues. The germline gives CDR1 SGDLS, CDR2 YYNGEE. The trim removed 0 bases at V and 2 bases at J, leaving 0 bases unmatched. The CDR3 is CASSVGTGAYEQYF. The CDR3 nucleotides read TGTGCCAGCAGCGTAGGGACAGGGGCCTACGAGCAGTACTTC.

The rearrangement links TRBV13 to TRBJ2-3; tentatively, D is TRBD2 (6 bases). Germline CDR1 PRHDT, CDR2 FYEKMQ (reference sequence). The V end was cut by 6 bases, the J end by 4 bases, with 17 bases between. The CDR3 runs to 15 residues. CDR3 nucleotides: TGTGCCAGCAGACCCGACACATCGGGGGCAGATACGCAGTATTTT. It encodes CASRPDTSGADTQYF. The variable domain in full, with the rest retrieved from reference TRBV13 and TRBJ2-3, is AAGVIQSPRHLIKEKRETATLKCYPIPRHDTVYWYQQGPGQDPQFLISFYEKMQSDKGSIPDRFSAQQFSDYHSELNMSSLELGDSALYFCASRPDTSGADTQYFGPGTRLTVL.

The chain couples TRBV10-1 to TRBJ1-1, with D possibly matching TRBD1 (6 bases). V shed 0 bases and J shed 8 bases, with 16 bases lying between them. This CDR3 contains 15 residues. The germline CDR1 and CDR2 sequences are WNHNN and SYGVQD (reference sequence). The CDR3 region has the DNA TGCGCCAGCAGTGAGTCCAATGGCCAGGGGAAAGAAGCTTTCTTT. Translation: CASSESNGQGKEAFF.

The V call is TRBV7-2, the J call TRBJ2-4; 7 bases fit TRBD2. J was trimmed by 0 bases and V by 5 bases; bases with no gene match: 10. Germline CDR1 and CDR2: SGHTA and FQGNSA. The CDR3 runs 17 residues. Here the CDR3 reads CASSPPQRELAKNIQYF. CDR3 DNA sequence: TGTGCCAGCAGCCCCCCCCAGCGGGAACTAGCCAAAAACATTCAGTACTTC. Full variable domain (missing parts from reference TRBV7-2 and TRBJ2-4): GAGVSQSPSNKVTEKGKDVELRCDPISGHTALYWYRQSLGQGLEFLIYFQGNSAPDKSGLPSDRFSAERTGGSVSTLTIQRTQQEDSAVYLCASSPPQRELAKNIQYFGAGTRLSVL.

Many counts were recorded for this clone. The chain is built from TRBV10-1 and TRBJ1-1; D is undetermined. The CDR3 extends over 14 amino acids. Trimming stripped 0 bases from V and 2 bases from J, with 7 bases between. Germline assignment: CDR1 WNHNN and CDR2 SYGVQD (reference sequence). CDR3 in amino acids: CASSESKPNTEAFF. The DNA of the CDR3 is TGCGCCAGCAGTGAGTCGAAGCCAAACACTGAAGCTTTCTTT.

The V gene is TRBV7-9, the J gene TRBJ2-1; D tentatively fits TRBD1 or TRBD2 (6 bases each). The germline V and J ends were trimmed by 5 bases and 3 bases, with 14 bases remaining between them. This CDR3 is 15 amino acids long. CDR1 and CDR2 from the germline V gene are SEHNR and FQNEAQ (reference sequence). The CDR3 loop is CASSPMGGNYNEQFF. In DNA form, the CDR3 reads TGTGCCAGCAGCCCAATGGGGGGCAACTACAATGAGCAGTTCTTC. Based on the CDR3 plus reference TRBV7-9 and TRBJ2-1, the full variable domain is DTGVSQNPRHKITKRGQNVTFRCDPISEHNRLYWYRQTLGQGPEFLTYFQNEAQLEKSRLLSDRFSAERPKGSFSTLEIQRTEQGDSAMYLCASSPMGGNYNEQFFGPGTRLTVL.

Note on this clone: Other nucleotide sequences in the sample specify the same CDR3. The V call is TRBV5-1, the J call TRBJ2-5; 11 positions match TRBD2. The J segment lost 0 bases and the V segment lost 7 bases, leaving 2 bases of the junction unmatched. Germline CDR1 is SGHRS and CDR2 is YFSETQ. The CDR3 is 14 residues long. DNA for the CDR3: TGCGCCAGCTCTAGCGGGGGGTACCAAGAGACCCAGTACTTC. Its translation is CASSSGGYQETQYF.

The chain joins TRBV7-9 to TRBJ2-5, with 8 bases that match TRBD1. CDR1 is SEHNR, CDR2 FQNEAQ, per germline (reference sequence). The CDR3 is 16 residues long. V trimming: 5 bases; J trimming: 2 bases; junction bases outside the gene matches: 10. CDR3 residues: CASSRGTGSVQETQYF. CDR3 nucleotide sequence: TGTGCCAGCAGCCGCGGGACAGGCTCAGTTCAAGAGACCCAGTACTTC.

The V call is TRBV10-1, the J call TRBJ2-3; D is perhaps TRBD1 (5 bases). Trimming cost V 8 bases and J 2 bases, with 14 bases left between them. Germline lookup yields CDR1 WNHNN and CDR2 SYGVQD (reference sequence). The CDR3 sequence is 14 residues long. The CDR3 nucleotides are TGCGCCAGCGAGGAAGGGGCGGTCACAGATACGCAGTATTTT. It yields the protein CASEEGAVTDTQYF.

V is TRBV21-1 and J is TRBJ2-5; the DNA was not used to check the table's D call, TRBD1. TRBV21-1 is given as a pseudogene. The CDR3 is made up of 20 amino acids. The CDR3 coding sequence is TGTGCCAGCAGCAAAGCGCTTTGCCAGATGCCGGGGACAAGAGGGGAGACCCAGTACTTC. It yields the protein CASSKALCQMPGTRGETQYF.

J is TRBJ1-1 and V is TRBV7-2; 8 bases line up with TRBD1. This CDR3 comprises 15 residues. CDR1 is SGHTA, CDR2 FQGNSA, per germline. The trim removed 10 bases at V and 0 bases at J, leaving 10 bases unmatched. In nucleotides, the CDR3 is TGTGCCATCACGGGACAGGCCACTTTGAACACTGAAGCTTTCTTT. Translated: CAITGQATLNTEAFF.

The CDR3 region is CASSPTSGGAGEQFF. CDR3 sequence (DNA): TGTGCCAGCAGCCCAACTAGCGGGGGGGCCGGGGAGCAGTTCTTC. This sequence joins TRBV7-2 and TRBJ2-1; 13 bases match TRBD2. The CDR3 totals 15 residues. V was clipped by 5 bases and J by 10 bases; unmatched bases: 8. The germline V gene has CDR1 SGHTA and CDR2 FQGNSA.

This clone was counted many times. The chain is built from TRBV7-2 and TRBJ1-1; D is possibly TRBD1 (6 bases). V was pared by 5 bases and J by 1 base, with 14 bases between. The CDR3 sequence is 15 residues long. Germline values: CDR1 SGHTA, CDR2 FQGNSA. CDR3 sequence reads: CASSPTGGQNTEAFF. The CDR3 DNA follows: TGTGCCAGCAGCCCTACGGGGGGACAGAACACTGAAGCTTTCTTT.